A single sample gave rise to the 6 T cell receptor beta chains below, sequenced in a study of T cell changes during pregnancy in multiple sclerosis. Measured with immunoSEQ multiplex PCR; TCRdb has only the in-frame clones, and not every one. The sample lists over 70,000 clones; almost 95% were seen once. Source: peripheral blood, taken in the third trimester of pregnancy. All receptors derive from a female donor with multiple sclerosis, enrolled in a pregnancy study.

The chain recombines TRBV5-1 with TRBJ2-1; 11 nucleotides match TRBD2. The CDR3 consists of 14 residues. Germline values: CDR1 SGHRS, CDR2 YFSETQ. Unmatched junction bases numbered 3, after V lost 4 bases and J lost 6 bases. The CDR3 protein is CASSRSGRANEQFF. In nucleotides, the CDR3 is TGCGCCAGCAGCCGTAGCGGGAGGGCCAATGAGCAGTTCTTC.

The chain is built from TRBV14 and TRBJ2-7, with 7 positions matching TRBD2. V shed 6 bases, J shed 2 bases, and the junction held 10 bases outside the gene matches. The CDR3 consists of 15 residues. CDR1 is SGHDN and CDR2 is FVKESK in the germline V gene. CDR3 region: CASSPNSGATYEQYF. The CDR3, as DNA: TGTGCCAGCAGTCCCAACAGCGGGGCAACCTACGAGCAGTACTTC. The variable domain in full, completed from reference TRBV14 and TRBJ2-7, reads EAGVTQFPSHSVIEKGQTVTLRCDPISGHDNLYWYRRVMGKEIKFLLHFVKESKQDESGMPNNRFLAERTGGTYSTLKVQPAELEDSGVYFCASSPNSGATYEQYFGPGTRLTVT.

V gene TRBV6-6 combines with J gene TRBJ2-3, with a possible D match to TRBD1 (6 bases). V was clipped by 5 bases and J by 4 bases, with 16 bases between them. The germline CDR1 and CDR2 sequences are MNHNY and SVGAGI (reference sequence). The length of the CDR3 is 15 residues. DNA of the CDR3: TGTGCCAGCAGTATTCGAGGGGGATTCTCAGATACGCAGTATTTT. It translates to CASSIRGGFSDTQYF.

The V gene is TRBV5-1, the J gene TRBJ2-1; TRBD1 agrees at 8 bases. In germline, CDR1 is SGHRS, CDR2 YFSETQ. V was pared by 1 base and J by 0 bases, with 12 bases of the junction left unmatched. This CDR3 is 19 amino acids long. The CDR3 bases are TGCGCCAGCAGCTTGACAACAGGGGGAAAATGGAGCTCCTACAATGAGCAGTTCTTC. Amino acids: CASSLTTGGKWSSYNEQFF. Full variable domain (outside the CDR3, taken from reference TRBV5-1 and TRBJ2-1): KAGVTQTPRYLIKTRGQQVTLSCSPISGHRSVSWYQQTPGQGLQFLFEYFSETQRNKGNFPGRFSGRQFSNSRSEMNVSTLELGDSALYLCASSLTTGGKWSSYNEQFFGPGTRLTVL.

The CDR3 sequence: CASSEKPPGQRGGYTF. In DNA, the CDR3 is TGCGCCAGCAGTGAGAAGCCCCCGGGACAGCGAGGGGGCTACACCTTC. The rearrangement links TRBV10-2 to TRBJ1-2; 7 bases fit TRBD1. Germline V gene sequence: CDR1 WSHSY, CDR2 SAAADI. The CDR3 runs 16 residues. The V and J ends lost 2 bases and 8 bases, in that order; junction bases with no gene match: 14.

The V gene is TRBV27, the J gene TRBJ2-4; 7 bases map to TRBD2. The CDR3 has 16 residues. The V and J ends lost 2 bases and 0 bases, in that order; junction bases with no gene match: 4. Germline CDR1 MNHEY, CDR2 SMNVEV (reference sequence). CDR3 nucleotides: TGTGCCAGCAGTTTAATAGCGGGCCAAGCCAAAAACATTCAGTACTTC. As protein: CASSLIAGQAKNIQYF.